This T cell receptor (beta chain) is from a study of shared T cell receptors in the human thymus. TCRdb keeps only in-frame clones here, not all; method: immunoSEQ multiplex PCR. The table records about 400,000 clones, 95% of them present only once. Germline V gene sequence: CDR1 SGHVS, CDR2 FQNEAQ. This CDR3 has 15 amino acids. V shed 5 bases and J shed 1 base, with 15 bases lying between them. This receptor was identified in a human donor. Sample: thymocytes. The rearrangement joins TRBV7-8 to TRBJ2-7; D assignment may be TRBD1 or TRBD2 (5 bases each). CDR3 amino acids: CASSRGGARSYEQYF. The CDR3 bases are TGTGCCAGCAGCCGGGGTGGGGCACGGTCCTACGAGCAGTACTTC.